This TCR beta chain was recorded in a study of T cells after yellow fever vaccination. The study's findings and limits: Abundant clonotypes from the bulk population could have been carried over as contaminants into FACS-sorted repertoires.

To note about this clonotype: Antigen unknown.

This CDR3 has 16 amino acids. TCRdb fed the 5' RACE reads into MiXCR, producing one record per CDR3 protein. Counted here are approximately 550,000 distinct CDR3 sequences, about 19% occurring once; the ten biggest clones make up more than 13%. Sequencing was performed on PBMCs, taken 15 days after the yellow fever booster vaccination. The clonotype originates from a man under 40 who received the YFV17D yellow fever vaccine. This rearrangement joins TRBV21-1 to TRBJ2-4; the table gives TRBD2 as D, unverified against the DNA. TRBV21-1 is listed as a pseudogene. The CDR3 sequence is CASSMSPPLAKNIQYF. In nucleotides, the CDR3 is TGTGCCAGCAGCATGAGTCCTCCATTAGCCAAAAACATTCAGTACTTC.